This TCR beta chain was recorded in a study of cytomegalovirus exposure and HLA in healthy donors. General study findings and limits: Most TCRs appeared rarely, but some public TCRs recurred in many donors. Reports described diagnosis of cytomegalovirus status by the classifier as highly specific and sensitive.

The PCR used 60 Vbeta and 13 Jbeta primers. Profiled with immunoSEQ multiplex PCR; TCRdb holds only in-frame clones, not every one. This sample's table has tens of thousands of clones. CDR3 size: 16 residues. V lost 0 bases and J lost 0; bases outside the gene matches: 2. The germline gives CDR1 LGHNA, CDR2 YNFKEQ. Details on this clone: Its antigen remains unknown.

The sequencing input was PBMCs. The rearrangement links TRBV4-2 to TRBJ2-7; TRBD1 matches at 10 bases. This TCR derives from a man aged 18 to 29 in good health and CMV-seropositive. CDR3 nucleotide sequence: TGTGCCAGCAGCCAAGAGGGGACAGGGGCCTCCTACGAGCAGTACTTC. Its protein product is CASSQEGTGASYEQYF.